This T cell receptor (beta chain) originates from a study of T-cell reconstitution after alpha-beta-depleted transplantation in children. The authors prepared the TCRbeta library with unique molecular identifiers. TCRdb used MiXCR to reprocess the PCR reads, holding one entry per CDR3 protein. This table holds 200,000 to 250,000 distinct CDR3 sequences, about 9.5% found once. This clonotype was observed a few times. V was pared by 5 bases and J by 6 bases, with 8 bases of the junction left unmatched. Germline lookup yields CDR1 DFQATT and CDR2 SNEGSKA (reference sequence). CDR3 length equals 14 residues.

This TCR came from a human donor who donated a stem cell graft to a child with acute lymphoblastic leukemia. This chain joins TRBV20-1 and TRBJ1-5; 9 positions match TRBD1. The source material was PBMCs from the stem cell graft donor, sampled from the stem cell graft. The CDR3 sequence: CSAQVQGAGQPQHF. CDR3 bases: TGCAGTGCTCAGGTACAGGGGGCTGGTCAGCCCCAGCATTTT.